The clone carrying this T cell receptor (beta chain) was recorded many times. The CDR3 extends over 15 amino acids. The data derive from a study of T cells after posttransplantation cyclophosphamide. The method was immunoSEQ multiplex PCR; TCRdb's version includes in-frame clones alone and lacks a portion of them. The repertoire shows tens of thousands of clones, none seen only once; the top ten take 2.5%. The chain couples TRBV21-1 to TRBJ2-2; TRBD1 is the table's D call and was not checked against the DNA. TRBV21-1 is designated a pseudogene. The clonotype comes from a man aged 45-60 years in good health, CMV-negative, and a related stem cell transplant donor. The specimen sequenced was PBMCs. The CDR3 DNA is TGTGCCAGCAGCAAAGAGACAACCCACACCGGGGAGCTGTTTTTT. Translated: CASSKETTHTGELFF.